This passage covers 9 T cell receptor beta chains from one sample sequenced in a study of cytomegalovirus exposure and HLA in healthy donors. A multiplex PCR was run with 60 Vbeta primers and 13 Jbeta primers. Method: immunoSEQ multiplex PCR; TCRdb's copy keeps in-frame clones and lacks some. Found here are about 130,000 clones, about 10% of them singletons; the top ten hold roughly 4.2%. Sequenced: PBMCs. The origin of the receptors is a woman aged 18-35 years in good health and CMV-seropositive.

V is TRBV18 and J is TRBJ2-5, with 9 bases that match TRBD1. CDR1 KGHSH and CDR2 LQKENI come from the germline V gene. The V segment lost 5 bases and the J segment 4 bases; nucleotides outside the gene matches: 8. This CDR3 has 15 amino acids. Written as DNA, the CDR3 is TGTGCCAGCTCAGAACCGGGACAGGGAGGAGAGACCCAGTACTTC. Translation: CASSEPGQGGETQYF.

The chain's CDR3 is CASSSQALPEQFF. For the CDR3, the DNA is TGTGCCAGCAGCTCGCAAGCCCTACCTGAGCAGTTCTTC. The chain joins TRBV5-8 to TRBJ2-1; D is ambiguous. V lost 3 bases to trimming and J lost 9 bases, with 13 bases between them. The germline CDR1 and CDR2 sequences are SGHTS and YDEGEE. CDR3 length: 13 amino acids.

The sample holds a few counts of this clone. The chain couples TRBV6-5 to TRBJ2-3; TRBD2 aligns across 11 bases. The trim removed 4 bases at V and 3 bases at J, leaving 6 bases unmatched. From germline, CDR1 is MNHEY and CDR2 SVGAGI. CDR3 size: 16 residues. CDR3 bases: TGTGCCAGCAGTTCGACTAGCGGGATTGAAACAGATACGCAGTATTTT. Its translation is CASSSTSGIETDTQYF.

This clone was recorded a few times. The V gene is TRBV7-9, the J gene TRBJ2-3; tentatively, D is TRBD2 (5 bases). V was clipped by 2 bases and J by 5 bases, with 14 bases between them. Germline V gene data show CDR1 as SEHNR and CDR2 as FQNEAQ (reference sequence). CDR3 length equals 15 residues. This CDR3 is CASSLTGSAGDTQYF. The CDR3 DNA is TGTGCCAGCAGCTTAACGGGTTCCGCGGGAGATACGCAGTATTTT.

The chain couples TRBV2 to TRBJ2-1; TRBD2 aligns across 9 bases. Trimming at V came to 9 bases and at J to 1 base, leaving 7 bases not matched to a gene. This CDR3 spans 15 amino acids. CDR1 and CDR2 from the germline V gene are SNHLY and FYNNEI. CDR3 amino acids: CASTSGLNSYNEQFF. The CDR3 region has the DNA TGTGCCAGTACTAGCGGGCTAAATTCCTACAATGAGCAGTTCTTC.

This chain connects TRBV2 to TRBJ2-1; 10 bases match TRBD2. CDR3 length equals 15 residues. Germline-derived CDR1 and CDR2 are SNHLY and FYNNEI. Trimming cost V 7 bases and J 3 bases; bases outside gene matches: 6. CDR3: CASNILAGNYNEQFF. CDR3 sequence (DNA): TGTGCCAGCAACATACTAGCGGGGAACTACAATGAGCAGTTCTTC. Full variable domain (outside the CDR3, taken from reference TRBV2 and TRBJ2-1): EPEVTQTPSHQVTQMGQEVILRCVPISNHLYFYWYRQILGQKVEFLVSFYNNEISEKSEIFDDQFSVERPDGSNFTLKIRSTKLEDSAMYFCASNILAGNYNEQFFGPGTRLTVL.

This clone was counted between two and nine times. The rearrangement uses TRBV28 and TRBJ1-1; 8 nucleotides align to TRBD1. After removal of 2 bases from V and 3 bases from J, the junction contained 8 bases not matched to a gene. CDR3 length: 16 residues. Per the germline V gene, CDR1 is MDHEN and CDR2 is SYDVKM. CDR3 nucleotides: TGTGCCAGCAGTTTAAGGGCAGGGGGCGAGGACACTGAAGCTTTCTTT. Amino acids: CASSLRAGGEDTEAFF. The complete variable domain, with remaining parts taken from reference TRBV28 and TRBJ1-1, reads DVKVTQSSRYLVKRTGEKVFLECVQDMDHENMFWYRQDPGLGLRLIYFSYDVKMKEKGDIPEGYSVSREKKERFSLILESASTNQTSMYLCASSLRAGGEDTEAFFGQGTRLTVV.

This clone showed up just a few times. J is TRBJ2-5 and V is TRBV5-1; a weak D match, TRBD2 (6 bases). V lost 0 bases and J lost 2, with 11 bases in between. This CDR3 is 15 amino acids long. Germline V lookup: CDR1 SGHRS, CDR2 YFSETQ. CDR3 sequence (DNA): TGCGCCAGCAGCTTGGGGACCGCGGGGCAAGAGACCCAGTACTTC. Its protein is CASSLGTAGQETQYF.

This clone was counted only a few times. V and J are TRBV5-1 and TRBJ2-5; 9 nucleotides line up with TRBD2. The end of the DNA is better explained by TRBJ2-7, so the J call may be wrong. Germline assignment: CDR1 SGHRS and CDR2 YFSETQ. The CDR3 extends over 15 amino acids. The CDR3 DNA reads as TGCGCCAGCAGCCCCCCCAGTAGCGGGAGTGACGAGCAGTACTTC. The encoded protein is CASSPPSSGSDEQYF.